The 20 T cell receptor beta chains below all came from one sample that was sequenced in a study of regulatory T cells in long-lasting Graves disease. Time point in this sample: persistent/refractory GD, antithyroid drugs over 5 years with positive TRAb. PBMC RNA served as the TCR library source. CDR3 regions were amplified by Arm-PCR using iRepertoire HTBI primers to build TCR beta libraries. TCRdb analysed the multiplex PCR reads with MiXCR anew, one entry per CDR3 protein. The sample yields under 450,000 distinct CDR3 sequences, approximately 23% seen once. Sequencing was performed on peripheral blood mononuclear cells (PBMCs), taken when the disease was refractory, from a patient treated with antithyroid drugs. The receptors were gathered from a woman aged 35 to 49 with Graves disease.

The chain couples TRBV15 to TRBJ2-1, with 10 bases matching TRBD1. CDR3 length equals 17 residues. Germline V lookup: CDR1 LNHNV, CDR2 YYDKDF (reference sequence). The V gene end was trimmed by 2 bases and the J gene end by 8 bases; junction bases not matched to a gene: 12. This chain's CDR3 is CATSRSLTGQGSYEQFF. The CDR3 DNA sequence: TGTGCCACCAGCAGATCACTAACGGGACAGGGGTCGTATGAGCAGTTCTTC.

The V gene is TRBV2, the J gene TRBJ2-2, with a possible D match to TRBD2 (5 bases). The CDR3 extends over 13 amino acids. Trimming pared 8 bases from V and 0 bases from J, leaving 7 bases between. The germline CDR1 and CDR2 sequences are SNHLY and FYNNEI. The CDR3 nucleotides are TGTGCCAGCGGGAGAACGAACACCGGGGAGCTGTTTTTT. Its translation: CASGRTNTGELFF.

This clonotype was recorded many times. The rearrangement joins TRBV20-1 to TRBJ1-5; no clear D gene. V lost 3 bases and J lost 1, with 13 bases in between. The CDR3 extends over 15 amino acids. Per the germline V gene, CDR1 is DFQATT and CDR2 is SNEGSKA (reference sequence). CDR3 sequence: CSAREQAVSNQPQHF. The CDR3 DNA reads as TGCAGTGCTAGGGAGCAGGCAGTAAGCAATCAGCCCCAGCATTTT.

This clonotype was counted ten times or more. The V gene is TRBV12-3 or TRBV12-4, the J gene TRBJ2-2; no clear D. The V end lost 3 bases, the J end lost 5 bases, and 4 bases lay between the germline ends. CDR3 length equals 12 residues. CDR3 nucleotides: TGTGCCAGCAGTTTTAGAACCGGGGAGCTGTTTTTT. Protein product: CASSFRTGELFF.

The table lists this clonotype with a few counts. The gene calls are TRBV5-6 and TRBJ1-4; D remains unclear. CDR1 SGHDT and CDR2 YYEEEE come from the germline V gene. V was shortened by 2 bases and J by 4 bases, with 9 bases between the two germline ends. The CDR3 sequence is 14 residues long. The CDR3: CASSFRLLNEKLFF. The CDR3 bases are TGTGCCAGCAGCTTCCGGTTACTTAATGAAAAACTGTTTTTT.

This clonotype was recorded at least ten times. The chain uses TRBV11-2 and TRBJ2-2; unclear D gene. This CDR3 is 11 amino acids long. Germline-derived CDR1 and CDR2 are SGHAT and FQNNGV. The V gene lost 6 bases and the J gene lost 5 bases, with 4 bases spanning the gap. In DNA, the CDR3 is TGTGCCAGCAGTCGGACCGGGGAGCTGTTTTTT. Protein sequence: CASSRTGELFF.

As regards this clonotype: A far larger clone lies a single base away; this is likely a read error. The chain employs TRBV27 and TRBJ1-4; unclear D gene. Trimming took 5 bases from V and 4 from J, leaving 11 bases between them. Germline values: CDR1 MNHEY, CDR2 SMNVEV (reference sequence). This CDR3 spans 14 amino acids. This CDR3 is CASSVGSLNEKLFF. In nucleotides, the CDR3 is TGTGCCAGCAGTGTCGGGAGCCTTAATGAAAAACTGTTTTTT.

Written as DNA, the CDR3 is TGTGCCAGCAGTTTCGGACGGTACACAGATACGCAGTATTTT. It encodes CASSFGRYTDTQYF. V gene TRBV28 combines with J gene TRBJ2-3; D unresolved. The CDR3 totals 14 residues. V lost 3 bases and J 2 bases, leaving 9 bases between the germline ends. CDR1 is MDHEN, CDR2 SYDVKM, per germline.

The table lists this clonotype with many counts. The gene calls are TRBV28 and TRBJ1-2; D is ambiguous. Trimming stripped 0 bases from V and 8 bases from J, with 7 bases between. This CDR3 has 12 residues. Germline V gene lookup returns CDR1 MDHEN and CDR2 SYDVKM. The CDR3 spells CASSLWWEGYTF. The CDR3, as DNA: TGTGCCAGCAGTTTATGGTGGGAGGGCTACACCTTC.

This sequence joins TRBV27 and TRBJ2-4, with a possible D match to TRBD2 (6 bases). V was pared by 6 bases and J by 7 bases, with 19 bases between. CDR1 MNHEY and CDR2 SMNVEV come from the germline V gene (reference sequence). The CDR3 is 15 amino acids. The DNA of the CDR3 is TGTGCCAGCAGCGACGCGGGCTTGGCGGGGAACATTCAGTACTTC. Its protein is CASSDAGLAGNIQYF.

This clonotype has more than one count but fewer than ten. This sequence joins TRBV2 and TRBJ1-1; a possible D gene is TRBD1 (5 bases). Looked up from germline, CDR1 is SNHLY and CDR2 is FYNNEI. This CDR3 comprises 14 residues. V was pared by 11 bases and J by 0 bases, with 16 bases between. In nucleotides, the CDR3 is TGTGCCGGGGCTCTGGGGCAGCTGAACACTGAAGCTTTCTTT. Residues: CAGALGQLNTEAFF.

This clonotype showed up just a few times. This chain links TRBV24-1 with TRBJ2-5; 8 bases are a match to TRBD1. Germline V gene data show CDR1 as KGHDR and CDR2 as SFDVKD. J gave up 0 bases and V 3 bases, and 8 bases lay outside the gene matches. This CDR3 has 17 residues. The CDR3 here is CATSDPKTGAYQETQYF. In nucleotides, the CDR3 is TGTGCCACCAGTGATCCTAAGACAGGGGCTTACCAAGAGACCCAGTACTTC.

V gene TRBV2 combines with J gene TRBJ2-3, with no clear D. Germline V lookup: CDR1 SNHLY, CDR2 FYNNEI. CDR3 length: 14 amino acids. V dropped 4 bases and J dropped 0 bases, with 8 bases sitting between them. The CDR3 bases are TGTGCCAGCAGTGGATTCTTTAGCACAGATACGCAGTATTTT. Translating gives CASSGFFSTDTQYF.

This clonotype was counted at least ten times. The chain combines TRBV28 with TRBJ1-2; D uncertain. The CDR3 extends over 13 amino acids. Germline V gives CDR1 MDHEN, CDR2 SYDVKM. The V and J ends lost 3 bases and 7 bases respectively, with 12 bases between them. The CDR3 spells CASSLRELGGYTF. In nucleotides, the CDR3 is TGTGCCAGCAGTTTGCGAGAACTAGGTGGCTACACCTTC.

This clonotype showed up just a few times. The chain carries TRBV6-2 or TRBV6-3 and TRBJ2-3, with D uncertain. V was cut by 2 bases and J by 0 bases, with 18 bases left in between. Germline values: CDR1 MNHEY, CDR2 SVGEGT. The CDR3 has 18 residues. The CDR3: CASSYLIISQASTDTQYF. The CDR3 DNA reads TGTGCCAGCAGTTACCTCATAATAAGCCAGGCCAGCACAGATACGCAGTATTTT.

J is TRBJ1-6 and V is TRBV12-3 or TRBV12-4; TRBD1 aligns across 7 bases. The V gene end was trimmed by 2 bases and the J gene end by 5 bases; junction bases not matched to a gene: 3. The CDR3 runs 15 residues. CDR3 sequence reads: CASSLFQGDNSPLHF. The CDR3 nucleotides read TGTGCCAGCAGTTTATTTCAGGGGGATAATTCACCCCTCCACTTT.

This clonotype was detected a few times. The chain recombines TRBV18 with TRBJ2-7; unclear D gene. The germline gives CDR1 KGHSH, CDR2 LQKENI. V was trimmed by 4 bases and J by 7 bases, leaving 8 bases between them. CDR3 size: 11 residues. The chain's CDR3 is CASSLNEEQYF. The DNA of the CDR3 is TGTGCCAGCTCACTCAATGAAGAGCAGTACTTC.

As DNA, the CDR3 is TGTGCCAGCAGGGGGTCGACAGAGGAGCATGGCTACACCTTC. This codes for CASRGSTEEHGYTF. The V and J genes are TRBV6-1 and TRBJ1-2, with D possibly being TRBD1 (5 bases). In germline, CDR1 is MNHNS, CDR2 SASEGT. The CDR3 runs 14 residues. V was cut by 6 bases and J by 6 bases, with 17 bases left in between.

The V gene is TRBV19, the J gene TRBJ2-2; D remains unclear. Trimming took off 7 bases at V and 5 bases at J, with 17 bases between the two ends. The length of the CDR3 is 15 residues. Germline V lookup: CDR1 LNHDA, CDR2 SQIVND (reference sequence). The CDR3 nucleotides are TGTGCCAGTATAAAGGACGCACTATGGACCGGGGAGCTGTTTTTT. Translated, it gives CASIKDALWTGELFF.

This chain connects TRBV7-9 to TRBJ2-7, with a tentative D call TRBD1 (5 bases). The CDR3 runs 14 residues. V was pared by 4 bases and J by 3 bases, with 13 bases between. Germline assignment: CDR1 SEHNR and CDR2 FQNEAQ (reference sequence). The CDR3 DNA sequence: TGTGCCAGCAGCTCAACGGTCCAGGGCTACGAGCAGTACTTC. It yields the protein CASSSTVQGYEQYF.